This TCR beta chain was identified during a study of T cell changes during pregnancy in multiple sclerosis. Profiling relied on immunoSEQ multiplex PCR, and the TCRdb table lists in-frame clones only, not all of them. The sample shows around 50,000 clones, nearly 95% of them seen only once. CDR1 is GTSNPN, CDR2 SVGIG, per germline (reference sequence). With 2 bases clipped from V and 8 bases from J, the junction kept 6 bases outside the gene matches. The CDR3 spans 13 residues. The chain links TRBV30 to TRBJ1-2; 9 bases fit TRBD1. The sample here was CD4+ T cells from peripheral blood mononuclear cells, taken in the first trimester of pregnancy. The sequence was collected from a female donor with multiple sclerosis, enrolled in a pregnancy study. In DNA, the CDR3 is TGTGCCTGGAGTAGGGACAGGGCGAGGGGCTACACCTTC. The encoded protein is CAWSRDRARGYTF.